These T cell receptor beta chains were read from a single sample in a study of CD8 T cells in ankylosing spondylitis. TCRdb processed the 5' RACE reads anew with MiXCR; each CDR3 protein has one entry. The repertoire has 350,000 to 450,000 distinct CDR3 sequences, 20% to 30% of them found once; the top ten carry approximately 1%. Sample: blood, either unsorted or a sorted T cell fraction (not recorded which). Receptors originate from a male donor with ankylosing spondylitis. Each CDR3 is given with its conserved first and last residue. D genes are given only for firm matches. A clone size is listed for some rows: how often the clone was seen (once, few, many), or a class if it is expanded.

CASSSRGGRTEAFF | TGTGCCAGCAGTTCCCGAGGGGGGAGGACTGAAGCTTTCTTT | 14 | few | TRBJ1-1 | TRBV2 | .
CASSFSPSGRGDNEQFF | TGTGCCAGCAGTTTCTCGCCTAGCGGGAGGGGGGACAATGAGCAGTTCTTC | 17 | . | TRBJ2-1 | TRBV12-3/TRBV12-4 | TRBD2
CASSTSTSGTSYEQYF | TGTGCCAGCAGCACCTCGACTAGCGGGACGTCCTACGAGCAGTACTTC | 16 | . | TRBJ2-7 | TRBV7-8 | TRBD2
CSARWTDQETQYF | TGCAGTGCTAGATGGACGGACCAAGAGACCCAGTACTTC | 13 | . | TRBJ2-5 | TRBV20-1 | .
CASSLRGLADEETQYF | TGTGCCAGCAGCTTAAGAGGACTAGCAGACGAAGAGACCCAGTACTTC | 16 | many | TRBJ2-5 | TRBV7-6 | TRBD2
CASSLAGGDGYTF | TGCGCCAGCAGCTTGGCGGGGGGCGATGGCTACACCTTC | 13 | few | TRBJ1-2 | TRBV5-1 | .
CSARDLRGQGNQPQHF | TGCAGTGCTAGAGATCTGAGGGGACAGGGCAATCAGCCCCAGCATTTT | 16 | . | TRBJ1-5 | TRBV20-1 | TRBD1
CASSFEGGLSQPQHF | TGTGCCAGCAGTTTCGAAGGGGGTCTTAGTCAGCCCCAGCATTTT | 15 | few | TRBJ1-5 | TRBV12-3/TRBV12-4 | .
CAINPTGYNEQFF | TGTGCCATCAACCCGACAGGATACAATGAGCAGTTCTTC | 13 | . | TRBJ2-1 | TRBV10-3 | .
CASSPGTGTYEQYF | TGCGCCAGCAGCCCTGGGACAGGGACCTACGAGCAGTACTTC | 14 | many | TRBJ2-7 | TRBV5-1 | TRBD1
CASSSRQNNNSPLHF | TGTGCCAGCAGCTCCAGACAGAACAATAATTCACCCCTCCACTTT | 15 | . | TRBJ1-6 | TRBV11-2 | .
CASSQDGSGALTDTQYF | TGTGCCAGCAGCCAAGATGGGTCGGGAGCACTCACAGATACGCAGTATTTT | 17 | . | TRBJ2-3 | TRBV4-2 | .
CASSDWGAETQYF | TGTGCCAGCAGTGATTGGGGGGCTGAGACCCAGTACTTC | 13 | . | TRBJ2-5 | TRBV25-1 | .
CASSKVTGTGYNEQFF | TGTGCCAGCAGCAAAGTTACCGGGACAGGTTACAATGAGCAGTTCTTC | 16 | . | TRBJ2-1 | TRBV5-6 | TRBD1
CASSLNQFGDNTEAFF | TGCGCCAGCAGCTTGAATCAGTTCGGGGATAACACTGAAGCTTTCTTT | 16 | . | TRBJ1-1 | TRBV5-1 | .
CASSLAGGGLYEQYF | TGCGCCAGCAGCTTGGCCGGAGGGGGGCTCTACGAGCAGTACTTC | 15 | many | TRBJ2-7 | TRBV5-1 | .
CASPGTSGRAWDDEQFF | TGCGCCAGCCCGGGGACTAGCGGGAGGGCCTGGGATGATGAGCAGTTCTTC | 17 | . | TRBJ2-1 | TRBV10-1 | TRBD2
CASSLVPPNEQFF | TGTGCCAGCAGCTTAGTCCCTCCTAATGAGCAGTTCTTC | 13 | . | TRBJ2-1 | TRBV7-2 | .
CASSDFGEAFF | TGTGCCAGCAGTGACTTTGGTGAAGCTTTCTTT | 11 | few | TRBJ1-1 | TRBV2 | .
CASSQVPRGQTEAFF | TGTGCCAGCAGCCAAGTACCCAGGGGGCAAACTGAAGCTTTCTTT | 15 | . | TRBJ1-1 | TRBV3-1 | TRBD1
CASSVGGSRNEQFF | TGTGCCAGCAGTGTCGGCGGGAGCAGGAATGAGCAGTTCTTC | 14 | few | TRBJ2-1 | TRBV6-1 | TRBD2
CSAMALNEKLFF | TGCAGTGCTATGGCCCTTAATGAAAAACTGTTTTTT | 12 | . | TRBJ1-4 | TRBV20-1 | .
CASSQTGTYSNEQFF | TGTGCCAGCAGCCAGACCGGGACTTATTCTAATGAGCAGTTCTTC | 15 | few | TRBJ2-1 | TRBV3-1 | .